This T cell receptor (beta chain) was recovered during a study of vaccination effects on CD4 cells after COVID-19 (dated by TCRdb to between 2021 and 2023). Describing the broader study: Each participant received two doses of an mRNA SARS-CoV-2 vaccine, either BNT162b2 or mRNA-1273. Cultures from other donors in the study were sequenced with the Oncomine TCR Beta short-read assay on an Illumina iSeq 100. Pre-vaccine samples were drawn from a couple of convalescent patients 16 days and one week before the first dose, at 142 and 148 days after COVID-19 diagnosis. A total of 10 COVID-19 convalescent patients and a handful of SARS-CoV-2-naive healthy vaccine recipients were included in the full study. SARS-CoV-2 spike-specific CD4+ TCR repertoires from before and after mRNA vaccination were compared in COVID-19 convalescent patients and in infection-naive vaccine recipients.

In the case of this clone: There is no known antigen for this receptor. No base-level quality is on record; no much larger clone is a single base apart.

In the ViraFEST assay, PBMC were stimulated with viral peptide pools, and antigen-specific CD4+ T cell clonotypes were then identified by expansion using TCR sequencing. After approximately eleven days of culture, CD4+ T cells were isolated with the EasySep CD4+ T cell isolation kit. PCR-confirmed SARS-CoV-2 infection had occurred in convalescent patients between March and December 2020, before the Alpha, Beta and Delta variants emerged in the United States. Under 2.5 million PBMC per well were cultured with about 9.6 ug/ml peptides in IMDM containing 5% human AB serum, roughly 9.5 IU/ml IL-2 and gentamicin. A peptide pool from HIV-1 Nef was used as the negative control culture condition. On days 3 and 7, half of the culture medium was replaced with fresh IL-2-containing medium. Unless noted otherwise, every peptide stimulation condition was cultured in triplicate wells. Using Ficoll-Paque Plus gradient centrifugation, PBMC were separated from whole blood and then either used fresh or cryopreserved at -140C. The QIAamp micro DNA kit was used to extract genomic DNA from the cultured CD4+ T cells.

Summary of the overall study and its limitations: Both infection-induced and vaccine-induced clones contracted markedly at late post-vaccination timepoints, which is consistent with waning T cell responses. Among convalescent patients, the spike-reactive repertoire after vaccination was made up mainly of new vaccine-induced clones that were largely distinct from the clones induced by infection. Limitations of the study were the small number of convalescent patients and the absence of early post-infection timepoints.

According to the germline V gene (reference sequence), CDR1 reads MNHEY and CDR2 reads SMNVEV. Inclusive of the bounding cysteine and phenylalanine, the CDR3 is 14 residues long. CDR3 DNA is the only sequence kept; it has 42 bases, read in frame from the first base. V is pared back by 3 bases and J by 4 bases, with 7 bases lying between the germline termini. Library creation used the immunoSEQ multiplex PCR assay. TCR beta CDR3 sequencing was performed on DNA from the cultured, isolated CD4+ T cells. The paper's processing steps were these. The analysis removed non-productive TCR sequences, trimmed reads to the CDR3 region, and retained only CDR3s that were 7 or more amino acids long. The MANAFEST web app was used to pick out antigen-specific clonotypes by comparing their expansion in peptide wells with that in reference cultures. To be called positive, a clone needed expansion at FDR<0.05 compared with the reference and with all other wells, an odds ratio greater than 5, and a frequency greater than 0.1% in two replicate wells. Clonotypes significantly expanded in SARS-CoV-2 spike wells and in at least one common cold coronavirus spike condition were defined as cross-reactive. CDR3 similarity was assessed by Levenshtein distance with the stringdist R package, and unrooted trees were built with ape in R 3.6.1. Here the immuneACCESS table is served through TCRdb, limited to in-frame sequences with V and J called. Missing clones are a known gap in these copies; in checked studies unresolved V genes cover under half, and the rest lacks a known reason. Clonal size and the V and J genes are those of that table, whereas D and trimming came from the DNA. The sample records fewer than 60,000 clones, 75% to 85% of which are singletons. 4.5% to 5.5% of the sample belongs to the ten largest clones.

The receptor comes from a human donor who had a prior SARS-CoV-2 infection. Sample: CD4+ T cells from PBMCs cultured with HIV peptides, taken before COVID-19 vaccination. Taken with the paper, the label for cell subset or site translates to: HIV-1 Nef peptide pool negative control/reference culture. Recombination linked TRBV27 to TRBJ1-6; no D gene can be assigned with confidence. At the DNA level, the sequence is TGTGCCAGCAGTTTCTGGGGTTATAATTCACCCCTCCACTTT. It codes for CASSFWGYNSPLHF.